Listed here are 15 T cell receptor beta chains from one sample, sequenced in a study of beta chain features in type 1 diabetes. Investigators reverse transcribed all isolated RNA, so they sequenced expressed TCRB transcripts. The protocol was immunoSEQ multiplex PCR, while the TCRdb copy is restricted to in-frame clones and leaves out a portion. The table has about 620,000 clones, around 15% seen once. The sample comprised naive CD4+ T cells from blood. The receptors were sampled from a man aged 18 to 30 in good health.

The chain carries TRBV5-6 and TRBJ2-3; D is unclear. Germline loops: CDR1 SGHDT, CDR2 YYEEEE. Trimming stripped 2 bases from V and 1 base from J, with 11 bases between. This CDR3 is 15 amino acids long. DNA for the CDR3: TGTGCCAGCAGCTTTTACGGGTCTGGCACAGATACGCAGTATTTT. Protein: CASSFYGSGTDTQYF.

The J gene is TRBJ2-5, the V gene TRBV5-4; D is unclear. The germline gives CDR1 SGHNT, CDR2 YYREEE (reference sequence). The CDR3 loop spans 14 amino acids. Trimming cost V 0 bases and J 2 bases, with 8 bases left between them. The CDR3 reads CASSLAVEQETQYF. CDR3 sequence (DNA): TGTGCCAGCAGCTTGGCCGTCGAACAAGAGACCCAGTACTTC.

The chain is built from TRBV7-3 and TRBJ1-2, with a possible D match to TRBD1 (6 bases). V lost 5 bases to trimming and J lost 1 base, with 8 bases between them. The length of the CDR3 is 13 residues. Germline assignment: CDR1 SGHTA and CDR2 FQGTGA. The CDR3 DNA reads TGTGCCAGCAGCCAAGGGGGTAACTATGGCTACACCTTC. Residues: CASSQGGNYGYTF.

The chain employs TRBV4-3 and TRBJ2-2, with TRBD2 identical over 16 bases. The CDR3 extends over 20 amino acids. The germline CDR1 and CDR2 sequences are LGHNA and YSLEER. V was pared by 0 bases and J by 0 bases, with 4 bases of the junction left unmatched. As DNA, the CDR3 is TGCGCCAGCAGCCAAGATTGGGGACTAGCGGGAGGGTCGAACACCGGGGAGCTGTTTTTT. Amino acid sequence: CASSQDWGLAGGSNTGELFF.

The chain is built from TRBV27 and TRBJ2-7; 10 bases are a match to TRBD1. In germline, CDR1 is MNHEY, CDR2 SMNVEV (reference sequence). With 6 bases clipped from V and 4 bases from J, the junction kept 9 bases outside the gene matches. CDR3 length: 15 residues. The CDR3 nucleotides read TGTGCCAGCAGGAGCCCGGGACAGGGGCTTTACGAGCAGTACTTC. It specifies CASRSPGQGLYEQYF.

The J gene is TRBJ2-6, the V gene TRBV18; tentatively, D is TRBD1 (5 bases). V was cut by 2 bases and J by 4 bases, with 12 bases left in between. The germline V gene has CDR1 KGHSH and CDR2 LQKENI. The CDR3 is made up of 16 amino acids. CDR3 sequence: CASSPYGARGANVLTF. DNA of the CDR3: TGTGCCAGCTCACCATATGGGGCTCGAGGGGCCAACGTCCTGACTTTC. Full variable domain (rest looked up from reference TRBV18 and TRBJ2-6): NAGVMQNPRHLVRRRGQEARLRCSPMKGHSHVYWYRQLPEEGLKFMVYLQKENIIDESGMPKERFSAEFPKEGPSILRIQQVVRGDSAAYFCASSPYGARGANVLTFGAGSRLTVL.

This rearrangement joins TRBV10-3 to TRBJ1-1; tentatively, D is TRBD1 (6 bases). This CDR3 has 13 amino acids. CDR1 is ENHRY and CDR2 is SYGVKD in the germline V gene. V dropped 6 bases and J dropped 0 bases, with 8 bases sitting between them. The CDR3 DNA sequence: TGTGCCATCAGGGGACACTTGAACACTGAAGCTTTCTTT. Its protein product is CAIRGHLNTEAFF.

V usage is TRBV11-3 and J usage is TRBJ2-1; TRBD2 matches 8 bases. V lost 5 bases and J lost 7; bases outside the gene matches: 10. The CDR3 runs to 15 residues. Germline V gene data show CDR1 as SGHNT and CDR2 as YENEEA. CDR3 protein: CASSLNGGGPNEQFF. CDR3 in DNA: TGTGCCAGCAGCCTCAACGGCGGGGGGCCGAATGAGCAGTTCTTC.

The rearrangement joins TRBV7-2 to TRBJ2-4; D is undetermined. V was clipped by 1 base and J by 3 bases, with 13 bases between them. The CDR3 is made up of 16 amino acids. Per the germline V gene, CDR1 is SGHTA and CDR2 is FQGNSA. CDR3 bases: TGTGCCAGCAGCTTAGGGACCACCTGGTTCAAAAACATTCAGTACTTC. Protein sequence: CASSLGTTWFKNIQYF. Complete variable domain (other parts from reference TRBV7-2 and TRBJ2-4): GAGVSQSPSNKVTEKGKDVELRCDPISGHTALYWYRQSLGQGLEFLIYFQGNSAPDKSGLPSDRFSAERTGGSVSTLTIQRTQQEDSAVYLCASSLGTTWFKNIQYFGAGTRLSVL.

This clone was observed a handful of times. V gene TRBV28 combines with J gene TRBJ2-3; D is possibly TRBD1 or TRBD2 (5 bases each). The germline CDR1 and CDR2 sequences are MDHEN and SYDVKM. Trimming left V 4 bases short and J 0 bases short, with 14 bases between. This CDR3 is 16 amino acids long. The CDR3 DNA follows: TGTGCCAGCAGTTCCTCGGGGCGCCCCAGCACAGATACGCAGTATTTT. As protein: CASSSSGRPSTDTQYF.

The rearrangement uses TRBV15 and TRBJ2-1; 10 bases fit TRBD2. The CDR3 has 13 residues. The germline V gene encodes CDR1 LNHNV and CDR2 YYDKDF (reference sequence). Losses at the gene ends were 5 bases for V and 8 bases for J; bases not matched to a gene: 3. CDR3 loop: CATSGGTSDEQFF. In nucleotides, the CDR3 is TGTGCCACCAGCGGGGGGACTAGCGATGAGCAGTTCTTC.

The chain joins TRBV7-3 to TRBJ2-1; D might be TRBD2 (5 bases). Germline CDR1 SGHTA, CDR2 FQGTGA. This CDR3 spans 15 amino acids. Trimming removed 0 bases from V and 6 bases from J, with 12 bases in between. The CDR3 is CASSLTQSEGNEQFF. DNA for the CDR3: TGTGCCAGCAGCTTAACACAATCAGAGGGCAATGAGCAGTTCTTC.

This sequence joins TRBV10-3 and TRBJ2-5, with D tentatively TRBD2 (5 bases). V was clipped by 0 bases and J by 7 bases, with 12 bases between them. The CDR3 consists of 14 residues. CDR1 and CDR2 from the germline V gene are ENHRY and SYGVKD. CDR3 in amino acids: CAISESDRAGTQYF. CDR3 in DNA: TGTGCCATCAGTGAGTCAGATAGGGCGGGGACCCAGTACTTC.

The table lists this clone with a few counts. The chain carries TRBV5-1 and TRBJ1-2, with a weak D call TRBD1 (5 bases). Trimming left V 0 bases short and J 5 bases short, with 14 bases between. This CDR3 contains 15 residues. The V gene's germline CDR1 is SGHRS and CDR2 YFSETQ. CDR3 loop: CASSLVPGPQYGYTF. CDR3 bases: TGCGCCAGCAGCTTGGTCCCGGGGCCTCAATATGGCTACACCTTC.

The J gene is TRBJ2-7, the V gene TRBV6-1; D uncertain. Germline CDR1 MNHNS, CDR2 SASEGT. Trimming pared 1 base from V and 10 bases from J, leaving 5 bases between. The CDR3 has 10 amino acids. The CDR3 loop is CASSEVYQYF. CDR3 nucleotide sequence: TGTGCCAGCAGTGAAGTTTATCAGTACTTC.